This T cell receptor (beta chain) comes out of a study of blood T cell repertoires in COVID-19. Study-level background: The United States, Italy and Spain provided the acute and convalescent COVID-19 samples.

Assay: immunoSEQ multiplex PCR; the TCRdb copy retains only in-frame clones and omits some. The repertoire consists of some 400,000 clones, with more than 75% occurring once and the leading ten covering roughly 2%. Per germline, CDR1 PRHDT and CDR2 FYEKMQ (reference sequence). J lost 2 bases, V lost 5 bases, and 11 bases had no gene match. This CDR3 spans 17 amino acids. The receptor was derived from an older woman with COVID-19, enrolled during active disease. The chain joins TRBV13 to TRBJ2-2; the match to TRBD2 covers 7 bases. The sequenced material came from peripheral blood. As DNA, the CDR3 is TGTGCCAGCAGCGGCGGGAGACCCGGGGCAAACACCGGGGAGCTGTTTTTT. This translates into CASSGGRPGANTGELFF. Full variable domain (rest looked up from reference TRBV13 and TRBJ2-2): AAGVIQSPRHLIKEKRETATLKCYPIPRHDTVYWYQQGPGQDPQFLISFYEKMQSDKGSIPDRFSAQQFSDYHSELNMSSLELGDSALYFCASSGGRPGANTGELFFGEGSRLTVL.